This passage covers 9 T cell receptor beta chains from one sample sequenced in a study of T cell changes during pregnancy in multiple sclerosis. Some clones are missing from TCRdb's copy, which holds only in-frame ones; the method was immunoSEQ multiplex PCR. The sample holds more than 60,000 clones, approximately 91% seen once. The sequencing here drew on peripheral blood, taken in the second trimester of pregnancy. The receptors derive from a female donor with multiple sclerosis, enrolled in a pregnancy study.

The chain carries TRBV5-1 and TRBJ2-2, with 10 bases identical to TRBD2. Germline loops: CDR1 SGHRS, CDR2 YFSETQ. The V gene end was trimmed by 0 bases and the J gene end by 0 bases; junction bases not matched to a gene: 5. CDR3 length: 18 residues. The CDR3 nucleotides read TGCGCCAGCAGCTTGGACCTTGGACTAGCGGCGAACACCGGGGAGCTGTTTTTT. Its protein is CASSLDLGLAANTGELFF.

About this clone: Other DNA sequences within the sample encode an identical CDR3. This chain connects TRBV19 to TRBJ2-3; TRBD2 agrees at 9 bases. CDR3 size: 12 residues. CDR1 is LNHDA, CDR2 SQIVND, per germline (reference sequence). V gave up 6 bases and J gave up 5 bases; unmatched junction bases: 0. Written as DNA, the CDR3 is TGTGCCAGTAGACTAGCGGGAGATACGCAGTATTTT. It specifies CASRLAGDTQYF.

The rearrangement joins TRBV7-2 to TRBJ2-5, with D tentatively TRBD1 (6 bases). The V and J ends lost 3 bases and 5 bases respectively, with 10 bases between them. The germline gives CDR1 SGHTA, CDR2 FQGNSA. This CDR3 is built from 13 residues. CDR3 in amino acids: CASSFWGRETQYF. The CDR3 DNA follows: TGTGCCAGCAGCTTCTGGGGGCGGGAGACCCAGTACTTC.

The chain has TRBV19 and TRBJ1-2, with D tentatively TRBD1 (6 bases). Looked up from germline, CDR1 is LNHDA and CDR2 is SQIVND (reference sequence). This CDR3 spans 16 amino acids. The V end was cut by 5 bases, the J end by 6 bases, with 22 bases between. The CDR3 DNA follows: TGTGCCAGTAGTCCGCCCCGGTCCAGGGACAAGGATGGCTACACCTTC. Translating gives CASSPPRSRDKDGYTF. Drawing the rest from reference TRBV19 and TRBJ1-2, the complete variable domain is DGGITQSPKYLFRKEGQNVTLSCEQNLNHDAMYWYRQDPGQGLRLIYYSQIVNDFQKGDIAEGYSVSREKKESFPLTVTSAQKNPTAFYLCASSPPRSRDKDGYTFGSGTRLTVV.

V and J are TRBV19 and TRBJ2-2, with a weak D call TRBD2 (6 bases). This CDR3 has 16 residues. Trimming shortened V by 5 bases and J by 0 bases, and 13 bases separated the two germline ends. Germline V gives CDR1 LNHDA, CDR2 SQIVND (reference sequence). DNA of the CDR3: TGTGCCAGTAGTCTCGGGTGGGGGGCGAACACCGGGGAGCTGTTTTTT. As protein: CASSLGWGANTGELFF.

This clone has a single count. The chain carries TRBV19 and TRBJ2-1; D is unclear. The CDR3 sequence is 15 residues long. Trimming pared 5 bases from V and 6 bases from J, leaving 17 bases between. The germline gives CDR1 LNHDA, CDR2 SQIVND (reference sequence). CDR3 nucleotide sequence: TGTGCCAGTAGTCTTTTCGGAGCAGCCCCCAATGAGCAGTTCTTC. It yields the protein CASSLFGAAPNEQFF.

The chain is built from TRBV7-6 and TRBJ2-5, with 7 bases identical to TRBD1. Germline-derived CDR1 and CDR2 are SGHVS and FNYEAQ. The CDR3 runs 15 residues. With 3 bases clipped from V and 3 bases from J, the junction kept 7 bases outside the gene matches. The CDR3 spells CASSLAGTVEETQYF. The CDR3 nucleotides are TGTGCCAGCAGCTTGGCCGGGACAGTAGAAGAGACCCAGTACTTC.

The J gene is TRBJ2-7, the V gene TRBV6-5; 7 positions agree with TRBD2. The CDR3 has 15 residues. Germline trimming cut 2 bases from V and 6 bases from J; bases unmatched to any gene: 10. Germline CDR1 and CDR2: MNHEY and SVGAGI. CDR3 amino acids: CASSYLRAGVREQYF. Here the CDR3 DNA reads TGTGCCAGCAGTTACCTCAGGGCGGGAGTCCGCGAGCAGTACTTC.

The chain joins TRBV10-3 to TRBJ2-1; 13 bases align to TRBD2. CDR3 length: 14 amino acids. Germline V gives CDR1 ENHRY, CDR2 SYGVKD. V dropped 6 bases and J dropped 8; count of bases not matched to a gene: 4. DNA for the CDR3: TGTGCCATCAGGAGGACTAGCGGGGGCGATGAGCAGTTCTTC. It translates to CAIRRTSGGDEQFF.